The rows below give T cell receptor beta chains drawn from one sample of a study of siplizumab effects on memory and regulatory T cells. Libraries were prepared by immunoSEQ multiplex PCR; TCRdb keeps only in-frame clonotypes and omits some of them. Here the sample spans approximately 100,000 clones, more than 85% being singletons. The sample comprised CD4+ T cells sorted from blood. These receptors were taken from a human donor in good health. Some clones in this sample may be carry-over from other donors' samples. Both conserved end residues are part of each CDR3. Size tells how often a clone was seen (once, few, many) or the class of an expanded clone, and some rows leave it out.

j_call: TRBJ1-1; clone_size: -; v_call: TRBV27; cdr3_aa: CASINGGKGGNTEAFF
j_call: TRBJ1-2; clone_size: -; v_call: TRBV6-5; cdr3_aa: CASSYSGDYGYTF
j_call: TRBJ1-5; clone_size: few; v_call: TRBV18; cdr3_aa: CASSSGGATGQPQHF
j_call: TRBJ2-3; clone_size: -; v_call: TRBV5-1; cdr3_aa: CASSPRTSGTDTQYF
j_call: TRBJ2-6; clone_size: -; v_call: TRBV5-1; cdr3_aa: CASGSTSGPSGANVLTF
j_call: TRBJ1-2; clone_size: once; v_call: TRBV6-6; cdr3_aa: CASSYGAAGGDYGYTF
j_call: TRBJ1-2; clone_size: -; v_call: TRBV19; cdr3_aa: CASSTNDGYGYTF
j_call: TRBJ1-2; clone_size: once; v_call: TRBV6-1; cdr3_aa: CASRRDPRTHGYTF
j_call: TRBJ2-3; clone_size: -; v_call: TRBV5-4; cdr3_aa: CASSPALAGQRDTQYF
j_call: TRBJ1-1; clone_size: -; v_call: TRBV6-5; cdr3_aa: CASSYRTGETEAFF
j_call: TRBJ2-7; clone_size: few; v_call: TRBV5-1; cdr3_aa: CASRWAGEGEQYF
j_call: TRBJ2-5; clone_size: -; v_call: TRBV27; cdr3_aa: CASQPFGGQETQYF
j_call: TRBJ2-7; clone_size: -; v_call: TRBV11-1; cdr3_aa: CASSWLAGVTYEQYF
j_call: TRBJ2-7; clone_size: -; v_call: TRBV9; cdr3_aa: CASSLGLGYEQYF
j_call: TRBJ2-7; clone_size: -; v_call: TRBV2; cdr3_aa: CAGSGGGRYEQYF
j_call: TRBJ1-1; clone_size: -; v_call: TRBV11-3; cdr3_aa: CASSLEPRTEAFF
j_call: TRBJ2-2; clone_size: -; v_call: TRBV19; cdr3_aa: CASSWWGDTGELFF
j_call: TRBJ2-3; clone_size: -; v_call: TRBV18; cdr3_aa: CASSPTQLSPRDTQYF
j_call: TRBJ2-1; clone_size: -; v_call: TRBV2; cdr3_aa: CASRSPTGAGINEQFF
j_call: TRBJ1-1; clone_size: -; v_call: TRBV9; cdr3_aa: CASSAGTANTEAFF
j_call: TRBJ2-7; clone_size: -; v_call: TRBV28; cdr3_aa: CASSWIGQGAYEQYF
j_call: TRBJ2-1; clone_size: -; v_call: TRBV9; cdr3_aa: CASSVGLNEQFF
j_call: TRBJ2-7; clone_size: -; v_call: TRBV7-3; cdr3_aa: CASSSRPAAPYEQYF
j_call: TRBJ1-2; clone_size: -; v_call: TRBV28; cdr3_aa: CASSFSGGKGYTF
j_call: TRBJ2-1; clone_size: -; v_call: TRBV23-1; cdr3_aa: CASSPPGTGVSYEQFF
j_call: TRBJ1-1; clone_size: once; v_call: TRBV9; cdr3_aa: CASSVAGTVPTEAFF
j_call: TRBJ1-6; clone_size: few; v_call: TRBV2; cdr3_aa: CASTNRDRGRNSPLHF
j_call: -; clone_size: -; v_call: TRBV7-3; cdr3_aa: CASSALGNFEQYF
j_call: TRBJ2-7; clone_size: -; v_call: TRBV7-3; cdr3_aa: CASSLNTGSPKDEQYF
j_call: TRBJ1-1; clone_size: -; v_call: TRBV6-1; cdr3_aa: CASILRGGNTEAFF
j_call: TRBJ1-1; clone_size: -; v_call: TRBV6-5; cdr3_aa: CASSMTGGNTEAFF
j_call: TRBJ1-5; clone_size: -; v_call: TRBV7-8; cdr3_aa: CASSLSTGGGQPQHF